The 28 T cell receptor beta chains below were found in one sample sequenced in a study of neoadjuvant anti-PD-1 for oral cavity cancer. Produced via immunoSEQ multiplex PCR; TCRdb's table is partial and in-frame only. The repertoire holds over 14,000 clones, roughly two thirds seen once, with 3.2% in the top ten. Time point denoted: after neoadjuvant nivolumab, at surgical resection. The sequences come from PBMCs, collected after nivolumab (anti-PD-1) treatment. All receptors come from a person between 40 and 80 years old with oral cavity squamous cell carcinoma.

V and J are TRBV27 and TRBJ2-3, with D perhaps given as TRBD1 or TRBD2 (5 bases each). This CDR3 spans 15 amino acids. CDR1 is MNHEY, CDR2 SMNVEV, per germline (reference sequence). Between the trimmed V and J ends, which lost 1 base and 6 bases, there was a span of 14 bases. The CDR3 bases are TGTGCCAGCAGTTTATTTGGGGGAAACGACGATACGCAGTATTTT. This sequence encodes CASSLFGGNDDTQYF.

The genes are TRBV11-2 and TRBJ2-1; no clear D. The V gene lost 4 bases and the J gene lost 8 bases, with 15 bases spanning the gap. There are 14 residues in the CDR3. The germline V gene has CDR1 SGHAT and CDR2 FQNNGV. CDR3 DNA: TGTGCCAGCAGCTCCTCATCGGGTCGGTATGAGCAGTTCTTC. This codes for CASSSSSGRYEQFF.

In its sample, this clone was seen a few times. This chain links TRBV4-1 with TRBJ2-7; TRBD2 agrees at 14 bases. Unmatched junction bases numbered 2, after V lost 4 bases and J lost 0 bases. CDR1 MGHRA and CDR2 YSYEKL come from the germline V gene. The CDR3 has 16 residues. The CDR3 nucleotides read TGCGCCAGCAGCCTGGGACTAGCGGGAGACTCCTACGAGCAGTACTTC. As protein: CASSLGLAGDSYEQYF.

This rearrangement joins TRBV6-5 to TRBJ2-4, with TRBD1 matching 7 bases. From germline, CDR1 is MNHEY and CDR2 SVGAGI. The CDR3 is 15 residues long. V was pared by 5 bases and J by 2 bases, with 6 bases of the junction left unmatched. The chain's CDR3 is CASSRQGLTKNIQYF. The CDR3 DNA follows: TGTGCCAGCAGTCGACAGGGTCTGACCAAAAACATTCAGTACTTC.

The chain recombines TRBV5-1 with TRBJ1-1, with D perhaps TRBD1 (5 bases). V was trimmed by 4 bases and J by 4 bases, leaving 14 bases between them. The CDR3 loop spans 14 amino acids. Germline V lookup: CDR1 SGHRS, CDR2 YFSETQ. The CDR3 reads CASSALGESTEAFF. For the CDR3, the DNA is TGCGCCAGCAGCGCGTTGGGGGAATCCACTGAAGCTTTCTTT.

The chain recombines TRBV7-3 with TRBJ2-5; D gene ambiguous. This CDR3 has 13 amino acids. Germline V gene sequence: CDR1 SGHTA, CDR2 FQGTGA. V lost 1 base and J lost 5, with 8 bases in between. The CDR3 spells CASSLNPGETQYF. DNA of the CDR3: TGTGCCAGCAGCTTAAACCCCGGGGAGACCCAGTACTTC. The entire variable domain, with the rest obtained from reference TRBV7-3 and TRBJ2-5, is as follows: GAGVSQTPSNKVTEKGKYVELRCDPISGHTALYWYRQSLGQGPEFLIYFQGTGAADDSGLPNDRFFAVRPEGSVSTLKIQRTERGDSAVYLCASSLNPGETQYFGPGTRLLVL.

The CDR3 reads CAWKGFLNTEAFF. The CDR3 DNA is TGTGCCTGGAAGGGTTTCTTGAACACTGAAGCTTTCTTT. This chain uses TRBV30 with TRBJ1-1; no definite D call. The CDR3 spans 13 residues. In germline, CDR1 is GTSNPN, CDR2 SVGIG (reference sequence). Trimming took off 4 bases at V and 0 bases at J, with 9 bases between the two ends.

The V gene is TRBV5-1, the J gene TRBJ2-6, with a weak D call TRBD2 (6 bases). The V gene lost 5 bases and the J gene lost 0 bases, with 15 bases spanning the gap. This CDR3 contains 17 residues. Germline V gene lookup returns CDR1 SGHRS and CDR2 YFSETQ. The CDR3 spells CASRGGVFYSGANVLTF. The DNA for the CDR3 is TGCGCCAGCAGGGGAGGAGTGTTTTACTCTGGGGCCAACGTCCTGACTTTC.

This clone was seen a handful of times. The CDR3 DNA follows: TGTGCCAGCAGCTGGGCTGGCAATGAGCAGTTCTTC. Its protein product is CASSWAGNEQFF. The gene calls are TRBV7-9 and TRBJ2-1; D gene ambiguous. Germline V gene sequence: CDR1 SEHNR, CDR2 FQNEAQ (reference sequence). Trimming took off 4 bases at V and 6 bases at J, with 7 bases between the two ends. The length of the CDR3 is 12 residues.

The V gene is TRBV7-2, the J gene TRBJ2-1; maybe TRBD1 (6 bases). Trimming removed 0 bases from V and 7 bases from J, with 16 bases in between. The germline V gene encodes CDR1 SGHTA and CDR2 FQGNSA. This CDR3 is 16 amino acids long. CDR3 sequence reads: CASSLAQGFRGNEQFF. The CDR3 DNA reads as TGTGCCAGCAGCTTAGCGCAGGGGTTCCGCGGGAATGAGCAGTTCTTC.

The chain joins TRBV2 to TRBJ1-1; D unresolved. The germline gives CDR1 SNHLY, CDR2 FYNNEI. V lost 6 bases to trimming and J lost 8 bases, with 13 bases between them. The CDR3 spans 12 residues. CDR3 bases: TGTGCCAGCAGCCCACTCTCCCGGGAAGCTTTCTTT. This sequence encodes CASSPLSREAFF.

The gene calls are TRBV29-1 and TRBJ2-1; no clear D. This CDR3 comprises 13 residues. CDR1 and CDR2 (germline): SQVTM, ANQGSEA. Deletions cut 4 bases from V and 0 bases from J, with 7 bases between. The CDR3 loop reads CSVGHDSYNEQFF. The CDR3 coding sequence is TGCAGCGTTGGCCATGACTCCTACAATGAGCAGTTCTTC.

The rearrangement uses TRBV19 and TRBJ2-1; D might be TRBD2 (6 bases). This CDR3 contains 15 residues. CDR1 and CDR2 from the germline V gene are LNHDA and SQIVND (reference sequence). Trimming shortened V by 1 base and J by 7 bases, and 14 bases separated the two germline ends. The chain's CDR3 is CASSIAPYAGNEQFF. CDR3 bases: TGTGCCAGTAGTATAGCGCCTTACGCGGGGAATGAGCAGTTCTTC.

This chain links TRBV13 with TRBJ2-7, with D perhaps TRBD1 (5 bases). Trimming stripped 4 bases from V and 1 base from J, with 14 bases between. Germline values: CDR1 PRHDT, CDR2 FYEKMQ (reference sequence). This CDR3 contains 15 residues. The CDR3 DNA sequence: TGTGCCAGCAGCTCAGGACAATACTCTTCCTACGAGCAGTACTTC. Translation: CASSSGQYSSYEQYF.

The chain uses TRBV29-1 and TRBJ2-1, with 14 bases aligning to TRBD2. V lost 7 bases, J lost 8 bases, and 10 bases stayed unmatched. CDR1 and CDR2 (germline): SQVTM, ANQGSEA. This CDR3 is 15 amino acids long. The CDR3 is CSARLAGGPGDEQFF. DNA for the CDR3: TGCAGCGCCAGACTAGCGGGAGGGCCGGGCGATGAGCAGTTCTTC.

The CDR3 bases are TGCGCCAGCAGTGAAAATGTGGGCCACCGCGAGACCCAGTACTTC. This codes for CASSENVGHRETQYF. The chain joins TRBV10-2 to TRBJ2-5, with D unresolved. The CDR3 loop spans 15 amino acids. CDR1 is WSHSY and CDR2 is SAAADI in the germline V gene. V dropped 3 bases and J dropped 5 bases, with 16 bases sitting between them.

DNA for the CDR3: TGTGCCAGTAGTATAAAGGGGTACAATCAGCCCCAGCATTTT. As protein: CASSIKGYNQPQHF. The rearrangement uses TRBV19 and TRBJ1-5, with D possibly TRBD1 on 5 matching bases. Between the trimmed V and J ends, which lost 2 bases and 3 bases, there was a span of 8 bases. Per the germline V gene, CDR1 is LNHDA and CDR2 is SQIVND (reference sequence). CDR3 size: 14 residues.

This chain joins TRBV27 and TRBJ2-7, with D perhaps matching TRBD2 (5 bases). The CDR3 length is 14 residues. Trimming cost V 6 bases and J 1 base, with 13 bases left between them. Germline V gene lookup returns CDR1 MNHEY and CDR2 SMNVEV (reference sequence). Here the CDR3 reads CASSPFGVSYEQYF. Here the CDR3 DNA reads TGTGCCAGCAGCCCTTTCGGGGTGTCCTACGAGCAGTACTTC.

The rearrangement links TRBV6-1 to TRBJ2-5, with D possibly being TRBD1 (5 bases). V lost 8 bases to trimming and J lost 7 bases, with 8 bases between them. The CDR3 runs to 10 residues. CDR1 is MNHNS and CDR2 is SASEGT in the germline V gene. CDR3 loop: CASLRGTQYF. CDR3 bases: TGTGCCAGCCTTAGGGGGACCCAGTACTTC.

The rearrangement joins TRBV2 to TRBJ1-5, with unresolved D. V was shortened by 3 bases and J by 1 base, with 4 bases between the two germline ends. The CDR3 length is 13 residues. The V gene's germline CDR1 is SNHLY and CDR2 FYNNEI. CDR3 loop: CASSEESNQPQHF. CDR3 nucleotide sequence: TGTGCCAGCAGTGAGGAAAGCAATCAGCCCCAGCATTTT.

The genes are TRBV6-5 and TRBJ2-3; tentatively, D is TRBD2 (5 bases). The length of the CDR3 is 12 residues. Trimming removed 9 bases from V and 3 bases from J, with 10 bases in between. From germline, CDR1 is MNHEY and CDR2 SVGAGI. The CDR3, as DNA: TGTGCCAGATTGGACTGTACAGATACGCAGTATTTT. This sequence encodes CARLDCTDTQYF.

This clone was observed a few times. The genes are TRBV7-9 and TRBJ1-2, with unresolved D. With 2 bases removed from V and 4 bases from J, the gap between germline ends came to 17 bases. Germline CDR1 is SEHNR and CDR2 is FQNEAQ (reference sequence). The CDR3 totals 16 residues. The CDR3, as DNA: TGTGCCAGCAGCTTATCTACCCAAGGGAGGGCCTATGGCTACACCTTC. Its protein product is CASSLSTQGRAYGYTF.

As regards this clone: Relative to the germline gene, one junction end is altered; a read error may explain this. The CDR3 region is CASSPSPTGTGELFF. DNA for the CDR3: TGTGCTAGCAGCCCATCTCCGACGGGAACCGGGGAGCTGTTTTTT. The genes are TRBV7-7 and TRBJ2-2, with a possible D match to TRBD2 (5 bases). Germline V gene sequence: CDR1 SSHAT, CDR2 FNYEAQ (reference sequence). This CDR3 is 15 amino acids long.

This chain connects TRBV9 to TRBJ1-4, with D hard to call. The CDR3 sequence is 14 residues long. Trimming shortened V by 3 bases and J by 10 bases, and 16 bases separated the two germline ends. Germline CDR1 is SGDLS and CDR2 is YYNGEE. The CDR3 reads CASSAAGSLGKLFF. The CDR3 DNA follows: TGTGCCAGCAGCGCGGCGGGGTCTCTAGGAAAACTGTTTTTT.

CDR3 protein: CASSDSGIYNEQFF. In DNA, the CDR3 is TGTGCCAGCAGCGATAGCGGGATTTACAATGAGCAGTTCTTC. The rearrangement links TRBV7-9 to TRBJ2-1; 8 bases agree with TRBD2. Looked up from germline, CDR1 is SEHNR and CDR2 is FQNEAQ (reference sequence). The CDR3 loop spans 14 amino acids. V dropped 5 bases and J dropped 4; count of bases not matched to a gene: 4.

The chain joins TRBV28 to TRBJ1-1; TRBD1 agrees at 9 bases. The CDR3 totals 14 residues. The ends lost 8 bases at V and 4 bases at J; junction bases unmatched: 8. Germline values: CDR1 MDHEN, CDR2 SYDVKM. CDR3 in DNA: TGTGCCAGCGGGACAGGGCTTGCAGCCACTGAAGCTTTCTTT. This translates into CASGTGLAATEAFF.

CDR3: CASSLGLAGGQETQYF. The CDR3 DNA sequence: TGTGCCAGCAGCTTGGGACTAGCGGGAGGGCAAGAGACCCAGTACTTC. The chain uses TRBV7-6 and TRBJ2-5, with 16 bases matching TRBD2. CDR3 length: 16 amino acids. J gave up 2 bases and V 3 bases, and 0 bases lay outside the gene matches. Germline V lookup: CDR1 SGHVS, CDR2 FNYEAQ.

The chain links TRBV28 to TRBJ2-7, with 11 bases fitting TRBD2. There are 15 residues in the CDR3. Germline V lookup: CDR1 MDHEN, CDR2 SYDVKM. V trimming: 6 bases; J trimming: 2 bases; junction bases outside the gene matches: 6. In DNA form, the CDR3 reads TGTGCCAGCAGCTTAGCGGGAGGGAGGACCTACGAGCAGTACTTC. Its translation: CASSLAGGRTYEQYF.